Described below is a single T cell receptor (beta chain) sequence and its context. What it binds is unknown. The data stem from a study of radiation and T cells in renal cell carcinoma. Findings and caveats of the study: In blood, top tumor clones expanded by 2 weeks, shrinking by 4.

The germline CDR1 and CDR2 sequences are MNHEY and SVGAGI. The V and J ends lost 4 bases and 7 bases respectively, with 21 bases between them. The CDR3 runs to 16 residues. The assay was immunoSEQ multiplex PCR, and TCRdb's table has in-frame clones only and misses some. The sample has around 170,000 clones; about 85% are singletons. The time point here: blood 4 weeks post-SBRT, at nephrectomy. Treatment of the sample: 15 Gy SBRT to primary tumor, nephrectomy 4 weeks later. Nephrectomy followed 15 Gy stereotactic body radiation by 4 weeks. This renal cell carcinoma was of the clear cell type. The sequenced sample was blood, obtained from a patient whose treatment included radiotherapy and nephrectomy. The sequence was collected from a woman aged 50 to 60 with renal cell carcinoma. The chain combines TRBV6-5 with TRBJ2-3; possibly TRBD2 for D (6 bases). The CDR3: CASSSFSAGPLYTQYF. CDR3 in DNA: TGTGCCAGCAGTTCCTTCTCCGCGGGGCCCTTATATACGCAGTATTTT.